Below, 29 T cell receptor beta chains from the same sample are listed, as sequenced in a study of identical twins. TCRdb processed the 5' RACE reads anew with MiXCR; each CDR3 protein has one entry. The repertoire has some 500,000 distinct CDR3 sequences, 14% of them found once; the top ten carry about 0.54%. These data were also filed under a second study, of yellow fever vaccine responses in identical twins.

The sample was CD4+ T cells sorted from blood. The source of these receptors is a woman younger than 30 in good health.

The genes are TRBV7-9 and TRBJ2-7; TRBD2 aligns across 7 bases. V was clipped by 5 bases and J by 2 bases; unmatched bases: 6. The CDR3 is 14 residues long. In germline, CDR1 is SEHNR, CDR2 FQNEAQ (reference sequence). This chain's CDR3 is CASSQSGVPYEQYF. The CDR3 coding sequence is TGTGCCAGCAGCCAAAGCGGGGTCCCCTACGAGCAGTACTTC.

This clonotype has only a few counts. The chain has TRBV6-2 or TRBV6-3 and TRBJ2-7; 9 bases line up with TRBD2. The trim removed 5 bases at V and 3 bases at J, leaving 5 bases unmatched. Germline lookup yields CDR1 MNHEY and CDR2 SVGEGT. The CDR3 extends over 14 amino acids. The CDR3 sequence is CASSTSGRLYEQYF. The CDR3 DNA reads as TGTGCCAGCAGTACGAGCGGGAGGCTCTACGAGCAGTACTTC.

This clonotype was counted only a few times. This chain connects TRBV12-3 or TRBV12-4 to TRBJ2-4; D uncertain. The V end was cut by 1 base, the J end by 2 bases, with 6 bases between. There are 14 residues in the CDR3. The CDR3 DNA is TGTGCCAGCAGTTTAGTGATGTCCAAAAACATTCAGTACTTC. This translates into CASSLVMSKNIQYF.

This rearrangement joins TRBV30 to TRBJ2-1, with 7 nucleotides matching TRBD2. V gave up 1 base and J gave up 8 bases; unmatched junction bases: 2. CDR3 length: 12 amino acids. Germline assignment: CDR1 GTSNPN and CDR2 SVGIG (reference sequence). DNA of the CDR3: TGTGCCTGGAGTGAAAGCGGGGATGAGCAGTTCTTC. This gives the protein CAWSESGDEQFF.

This clonotype showed up many times. CDR3 DNA: TGTGCCAGCAGCCTCAGGGGATACGGAAACACCATATATTTT. It is translated as CASSLRGYGNTIYF. J is TRBJ1-3 and V is TRBV6-1; TRBD1 is a possible D gene (6 bases). Germline V gene lookup returns CDR1 MNHNS and CDR2 SASEGT. The germline V and J ends were trimmed by 6 bases and 4 bases, with 13 bases remaining between them. This CDR3 is built from 14 residues.

This clonotype was seen once. Relative to the germline gene, one junction end is altered; a read error may explain this. The chain recombines TRBV2 with TRBJ2-2; TRBD2 might be the D (6 bases). The CDR3 has 16 residues. Germline V gene lookup returns CDR1 SNHLY and CDR2 FYNNEI. CDR3 amino acids: CASSEVLPANTGEVFF. Written as DNA, the CDR3 is TGTGCCAGCAGTGAAGTCCTACCAGCGAACACCGGGGAGGTGTTTTTT.

The chain employs TRBV7-9 and TRBJ2-3; D call uncertain. Looked up from germline, CDR1 is SEHNR and CDR2 is FQNEAQ (reference sequence). V dropped 3 bases and J dropped 4 bases, with 17 bases sitting between them. There are 16 residues in the CDR3. CDR3 nucleotide sequence: TGTGCCAGCAGCTTGCTCGGACCACTCGGGTCAGATACGCAGTATTTT. Its protein is CASSLLGPLGSDTQYF.

The genes are TRBV15 and TRBJ1-1, with D possibly being TRBD1 (6 bases). This CDR3 spans 13 amino acids. The V gene lost 6 bases and the J gene lost 7 bases, with 15 bases spanning the gap. The germline CDR1 and CDR2 sequences are LNHNV and YYDKDF (reference sequence). DNA for the CDR3: TGTGCCACCAGGACCGGGACAATGATTGAAGCTTTCTTT. This codes for CATRTGTMIEAFF.

V gene TRBV20-1 combines with J gene TRBJ2-1, with 7 bases aligning to TRBD2. The CDR3 has 11 amino acids. Germline CDR1 reads DFQATT; CDR2 reads SNEGSKA (reference sequence). CDR3 nucleotides: TGCACTACGGACGGGAGGAATGAGCAGTTCTTC. As protein: CTTDGRNEQFF.

This clonotype was detected many times. This chain joins TRBV28 and TRBJ2-7; 9 nucleotides agree with TRBD1. The CDR3 extends over 14 amino acids. Germline lookup yields CDR1 MDHEN and CDR2 SYDVKM. V gave up 3 bases and J gave up 3 bases; unmatched junction bases: 3. The CDR3 bases are TGTGCCAGCAGTTTGACAGGGGGGAACTACGAGCAGTACTTC. Its translation: CASSLTGGNYEQYF. Looking up the rest from reference TRBV28 and TRBJ2-7 gives the full variable domain: DVKVTQSSRYLVKRTGEKVFLECVQDMDHENMFWYRQDPGLGLRLIYFSYDVKMKEKGDIPEGYSVSREKKERFSLILESASTNQTSMYLCASSLTGGNYEQYFGPGTRLTVT.

V and J are TRBV6-5 and TRBJ2-7; D not resolved. The CDR3 is 16 residues long. Per germline, CDR1 MNHEY and CDR2 SVGAGI. Trimming pared 0 bases from V and 4 bases from J, leaving 16 bases between. The CDR3 nucleotides are TGTGCCAGCAGTTACTCGGAACTCCTCCCTCTTTACGAGCAGTACTTC. Its protein is CASSYSELLPLYEQYF.

This clonotype was found a few times. The rearrangement uses TRBV27 and TRBJ1-1; no clear D gene. Trimming shortened V by 5 bases and J by 5 bases, and 15 bases separated the two germline ends. CDR1 MNHEY and CDR2 SMNVEV come from the germline V gene (reference sequence). The CDR3 is 14 amino acids. CDR3 sequence reads: CASSPVSGSTEAFF. In DNA, the CDR3 is TGTGCCAGCAGTCCTGTAAGCGGGTCGACTGAAGCTTTCTTT.

This clonotype showed up just a few times. This chain links TRBV9 with TRBJ2-5, with D perhaps assigned TRBD1 or TRBD2 (6 bases each). V was clipped by 5 bases and J by 2 bases, with 13 bases between them. Germline values: CDR1 SGDLS, CDR2 YYNGEE. The CDR3 is 14 amino acids. CDR3 amino acids: CASSSGGHQETQYF. CDR3 nucleotides: TGTGCCAGCAGTAGTGGGGGGCATCAAGAGACCCAGTACTTC.

The chain joins TRBV9 to TRBJ1-5; TRBD1 might be the D (5 bases). The ends were cut back, 2 bases at V and 0 bases at J, with 6 bases in the middle. The CDR3 is made up of 14 amino acids. CDR1 and CDR2 from the germline V gene are SGDLS and YYNGEE. CDR3 DNA sequence: TGTGCCAGCAGCGTCGACAGTAGCAATCAGCCCCAGCATTTT. Protein: CASSVDSSNQPQHF.

There are a few counts of this clonotype. This chain joins TRBV12-3 or TRBV12-4 and TRBJ2-3; D remains ambiguous. Trimming removed 6 bases at V and 0 bases at J, with 13 bases between. The CDR3 is made up of 15 amino acids. CDR3 sequence reads: CASRKSVVSTDTQYF. CDR3 nucleotides: TGTGCCAGCAGGAAGTCGGTCGTGAGCACAGATACGCAGTATTTT.

This clonotype has only a few counts. The CDR3 DNA sequence: TGCAGTGCTACGTTAGGATACAATGAGCAGTTCTTC. Translating it yields CSATLGYNEQFF. The V gene is TRBV20-1, the J gene TRBJ2-1; D not certain. This CDR3 is built from 12 residues. Germline CDR1 and CDR2: DFQATT and SNEGSKA (reference sequence). Trimming cost V 4 bases and J 4 bases, with 8 bases left between them.

Ten or more counts support this clonotype. This chain joins TRBV5-1 and TRBJ2-7; 9 bases are shared with TRBD1. V was pared by 7 bases and J by 3 bases, with 8 bases of the junction left unmatched. The CDR3 extends over 14 amino acids. Germline V gene sequence: CDR1 SGHRS, CDR2 YFSETQ. The CDR3 here is CASSQTGGSYEQYF. The CDR3 nucleotides read TGCGCCAGCTCACAGACAGGGGGGAGCTACGAGCAGTACTTC.

This clonotype was recorded a few times. V usage is TRBV2 and J usage is TRBJ2-1; 8 bases are a match to TRBD2. The CDR3 is made up of 16 amino acids. The V and J ends lost 2 bases and 2 bases, in that order; junction bases with no gene match: 5. CDR1 is SNHLY, CDR2 FYNNEI, per germline. As DNA, the CDR3 is TGTGCCAGCAGTGAATTTACGGGAGGGCCCTACAATGAGCAGTTCTTC. Amino acids: CASSEFTGGPYNEQFF.

This clonotype was seen a few times. The CDR3 loop reads CASSQASWSGEQFF. CDR3 in DNA: TGTGCCAGCAGCCAAGCTAGCTGGAGCGGTGAGCAGTTCTTC. This chain links TRBV14 with TRBJ2-1, with D tentatively TRBD2 (5 bases). The CDR3 contains 14 residues. CDR1 SGHDN and CDR2 FVKESK come from the germline V gene. The ends were cut back, 1 base at V and 9 bases at J, with 13 bases in the middle.

The chain joins TRBV20-1 to TRBJ2-4, with TRBD1 identical over 7 bases. CDR3 length: 14 amino acids. Germline-derived CDR1 and CDR2 are DFQATT and SNEGSKA (reference sequence). Losses at the gene ends were 5 bases for V and 6 bases for J; bases not matched to a gene: 10. CDR3 DNA sequence: TGCAGTGCTGGGGGCCCGGCAGGGGGAAACATTCAGTACTTC. It translates to CSAGGPAGGNIQYF.

The genes are TRBV12-3 or TRBV12-4 and TRBJ2-7; 9 bases agree with TRBD2. J lost 5 bases, V lost 3 bases, and 2 bases had no gene match. The CDR3 runs 13 residues. In DNA form, the CDR3 reads TGTGCCAGCAGTTTGAGACTAGCGGACGAGCAGTACTTC. Protein product: CASSLRLADEQYF.

This chain joins TRBV7-2 and TRBJ2-5, with D hard to call. CDR1 is SGHTA and CDR2 is FQGNSA in the germline V gene. This CDR3 has 13 amino acids. V lost 8 bases to trimming and J lost 3 bases, with 13 bases between them. CDR3 sequence reads: CASSRFREETQYF. The CDR3 bases are TGTGCCAGCTCTCGTTTTAGGGAAGAGACCCAGTACTTC.

The table lists this clonotype with a few counts. This chain links TRBV29-1 with TRBJ2-3; possible D gene TRBD1, 6 bases. The V end was cut by 3 bases, the J end by 2 bases, with 15 bases between. CDR1 and CDR2 from the germline V gene are SQVTM and ANQGSEA. This CDR3 region has 15 residues. Here the CDR3 reads CSVDGGRGTTDTQYF. The CDR3, as DNA: TGCAGCGTTGATGGGGGCAGGGGTACCACAGATACGCAGTATTTT.

This clonotype has only a few counts. This chain joins TRBV12-3 or TRBV12-4 and TRBJ2-6; D ambiguous. Trimming pared 3 bases from V and 0 bases from J, leaving 6 bases between. The CDR3 is 15 amino acids. CDR3 protein: CASSFRPSGANVLTF. Written as DNA, the CDR3 is TGTGCCAGCAGTTTCCGTCCCTCTGGGGCCAACGTCCTGACTTTC.

This clonotype was seen a handful of times. CDR3 coding DNA: TGCAGTGCTAGTCGCAGGAGGAGCTCCTACAATGAGCAGTTCTTC. This codes for CSASRRRSSYNEQFF. The J gene is TRBJ2-1, the V gene TRBV20-1, with D perhaps matching TRBD2 (5 bases). The V gene lost 3 bases and the J gene lost 0 bases, with 12 bases spanning the gap. The germline V gene encodes CDR1 DFQATT and CDR2 SNEGSKA (reference sequence). CDR3 length: 15 residues.

V is TRBV12-3 or TRBV12-4 and J is TRBJ2-6; D possibly matches TRBD1 or TRBD2 (6 bases each). V dropped 7 bases and J dropped 0 bases, with 10 bases sitting between them. This CDR3 contains 15 residues. The CDR3 is CASTPGASGANVLTF. Written as DNA, the CDR3 is TGTGCCAGCACCCCGGGGGCCTCTGGGGCCAACGTCCTGACTTTC.

This chain uses TRBV15 with TRBJ2-5, with D maybe TRBD2 (6 bases). V was cut by 6 bases and J by 1 base, with 15 bases left in between. The V gene's germline CDR1 is LNHNV and CDR2 YYDKDF (reference sequence). This CDR3 region has 15 residues. CDR3 bases: TGTGCCACCAGAAGGGACTCCCTAGGCCAAGAGACCCAGTACTTC. Translation: CATRRDSLGQETQYF. The whole variable domain, filled in from reference TRBV15 and TRBJ2-5, reads DAMVIQNPRYQVTQFGKPVTLSCSQTLNHNVMYWYQQKSSQAPKLLFHYYDKDFNNEADTPDNFQSRRPNTSFCFLDIRSPGLGDTAMYLCATRRDSLGQETQYFGPGTRLLVL.

This clonotype was detected a few times. The chain recombines TRBV6-4 with TRBJ2-1, with D perhaps matching TRBD2 (5 bases). Germline loops: CDR1 MRHNA, CDR2 SNTAGT. The CDR3 covers 15 residues. The ends were cut back, 4 bases at V and 2 bases at J, with 12 bases in the middle. The CDR3 spells CASSVEAGPYNEQFF. The CDR3 DNA is TGTGCCAGCAGTGTAGAGGCGGGCCCCTACAATGAGCAGTTCTTC.

This clonotype was seen only a few times. The V gene is TRBV7-8, the J gene TRBJ2-3, with TRBD2 matching over 7 bases. This CDR3 has 16 residues. CDR1 and CDR2 from the germline V gene are SGHVS and FQNEAQ. Trimming cost V 4 bases and J 5 bases; bases outside gene matches: 12. The CDR3 here is CASSSGLGLVGDTQYF. The CDR3, as DNA: TGTGCCAGCAGCTCAGGGTTAGGACTAGTAGGAGATACGCAGTATTTT. The full variable domain, in which reference TRBV7-8 and TRBJ2-3 provide the parts outside the CDR3, is GAGVSQSPRYKVAKRGQDVALRCDPISGHVSLFWYQQALGQGPEFLTYFQNEAQLDKSGLPSDRFFAERPEGSVSTLKIQRTQQEDSAVYLCASSSGLGLVGDTQYFGPGTRLTVL.